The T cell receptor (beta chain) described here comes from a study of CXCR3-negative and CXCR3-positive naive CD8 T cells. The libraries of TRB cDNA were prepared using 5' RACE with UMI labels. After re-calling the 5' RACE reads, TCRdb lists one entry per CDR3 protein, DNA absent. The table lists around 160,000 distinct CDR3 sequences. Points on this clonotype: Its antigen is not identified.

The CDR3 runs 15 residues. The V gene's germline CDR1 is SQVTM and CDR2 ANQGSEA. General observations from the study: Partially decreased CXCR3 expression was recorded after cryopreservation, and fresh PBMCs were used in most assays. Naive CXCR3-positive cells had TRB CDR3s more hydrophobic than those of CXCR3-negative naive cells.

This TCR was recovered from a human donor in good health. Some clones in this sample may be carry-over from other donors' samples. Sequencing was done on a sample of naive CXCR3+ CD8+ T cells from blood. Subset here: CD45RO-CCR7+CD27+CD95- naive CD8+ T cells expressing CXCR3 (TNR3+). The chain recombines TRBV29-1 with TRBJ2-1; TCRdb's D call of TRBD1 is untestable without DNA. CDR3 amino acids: CSVERLGRGVEEQFF.